This T cell receptor (beta chain) was captured by sequencing in a study of cytomegalovirus exposure and HLA in healthy donors. The V end lost 6 bases, the J end lost 8 bases, and 13 bases lay between the germline ends. The germline V gene encodes CDR1 LNHDA and CDR2 SQIVND (reference sequence). The CDR3 is made up of 13 amino acids. Findings and limits, study-wide: In a later analysis, a missense DCLRE1C variant was linked to TCR beta V- and J-gene trimming. The presence/absence work took it that sequencing depth was about the same across donors. A later analysis showed HLA-associated TCR beta chains outstripping equally common others in clonal expansion.

Remarks on this clone: Its specificity is not known.

The PCR had 60 Vbeta and 13 Jbeta primers. Generated by immunoSEQ multiplex PCR, the TCRdb table keeps only in-frame clones and is missing some. The data contain about 160,000 clones, roughly 77% of them singletons. The chain carries TRBV19 and TRBJ1-4, with TRBD1 as a possible D gene (5 bases). This receptor was obtained from a human donor in good health. Sequences were obtained from PBMCs. The CDR3 protein is CASRGRVGEKLFF. The DNA of the CDR3 is TGTGCCAGTAGGGGCAGGGTAGGGGAAAAACTGTTTTTT.